The rows below give T cell receptor beta chains drawn from one sample of a study of radiotherapy plus CTLA-4 blockade in lung cancer. Using immunoSEQ multiplex PCR, the repertoire was profiled, and TCRdb retains in-frame clones only, with some absent. Of roughly 130,000 clones listed, about 87% are singletons. The sequencing used peripheral blood, collected from a patient treated with radiotherapy plus ipilimumab. The source of these receptors is a human donor with non-small cell lung cancer that progressed on radiotherapy plus ipilimumab. CDR3s include the opening cysteine and the closing phenylalanine or tryptophan. Each record gives: D gene, clone size, V gene, J gene, CDR3 DNA, CDR3 protein. The D gene is left open where the match is weak. Clone size appears in some rows only: once, few, many, or a class for an expanded clone.

-	-	TRBV2	TRBJ2-7	TGTGCCAGCAGTGAAAGTTTCCGAGGGGGCGAGCAGTACTTC	CASSESFRGGEQYF
TRBD2	-	TRBV19	TRBJ2-2	TGTGCCAGTACAAGCGGGGGGGGCACCGGGGAGCTGTTTTTT	CASTSGGGTGELFF
TRBD2	-	TRBV5-1	TRBJ2-1	TGCGCCAGCAGCGTACTAGCGGGAGGTGCGGCCGGTGAGCAGTTCTTC	CASSVLAGGAAGEQFF
-	-	TRBV19	TRBJ2-3	TGTGCCAGTAGTATAGATCGGGTACCCCAGGGCGCAGATACGCAGTATTTT	CASSIDRVPQGADTQYF
TRBD1	-	TRBV6-5	TRBJ1-2	TGTGCCAGCAGTCCCGGGACAGGGGAATCCTATGGCTACACCTTC	CASSPGTGESYGYTF
TRBD2	once	TRBV5-5	TRBJ2-7	TGTGCCAGCAGCCCCCCGGGGGGGGTCATCGACGAGCAGTACTTC	CASSPPGGVIDEQYF
-	-	TRBV5-1	TRBJ2-3	TGCGCCAGCAGCTTGGTTGCCAGGTACACAGATACGCAGTATTTT	CASSLVARYTDTQYF
TRBD1	-	TRBV5-1	TRBJ2-5	TGCGCCAGCAGCTTGGCGGGACAGCTCGGGGCCCAGTACTTC	CASSLAGQLGAQYF
TRBD1	-	TRBV2	TRBJ1-4	TGTGCCAGCGGCAGCAGGGGGCCGCATGAAAAACTGTTTTTT	CASGSRGPHEKLFF
-	-	TRBV9	TRBJ2-1	TGTGCCAGCGGGGGTTTCAATGAGCAGTTCTTC	CASGGFNEQFF
-	-	TRBV5-1	TRBJ2-7	TGCGCCAGCAGCAAGGGACTGATAGGCCCCTACGAGCAGTACTTC	CASSKGLIGPYEQYF
-	-	TRBV27	TRBJ2-2	TGTGCCAGCAGTTTAAAAAGGGCCGGGGAGCTGTTTTTT	CASSLKRAGELFF
-	-	TRBV4-2	TRBJ2-5	TGTGCCAGCAGCCAACGAGGTGAGACCCAGTACTTC	CASSQRGETQYF
TRBD2	-	TRBV10-3	TRBJ2-1	TGTGCCATCACCGGGACTAGCGGGAGCTCCTACAATGAGCAGTTCTTC	CAITGTSGSSYNEQFF
-	-	TRBV5-1	TRBJ1-1	TGCGCCAGCAGCTTGGAGGGTGGGTGGACTGAAGCTTTCTTT	CASSLEGGWTEAFF